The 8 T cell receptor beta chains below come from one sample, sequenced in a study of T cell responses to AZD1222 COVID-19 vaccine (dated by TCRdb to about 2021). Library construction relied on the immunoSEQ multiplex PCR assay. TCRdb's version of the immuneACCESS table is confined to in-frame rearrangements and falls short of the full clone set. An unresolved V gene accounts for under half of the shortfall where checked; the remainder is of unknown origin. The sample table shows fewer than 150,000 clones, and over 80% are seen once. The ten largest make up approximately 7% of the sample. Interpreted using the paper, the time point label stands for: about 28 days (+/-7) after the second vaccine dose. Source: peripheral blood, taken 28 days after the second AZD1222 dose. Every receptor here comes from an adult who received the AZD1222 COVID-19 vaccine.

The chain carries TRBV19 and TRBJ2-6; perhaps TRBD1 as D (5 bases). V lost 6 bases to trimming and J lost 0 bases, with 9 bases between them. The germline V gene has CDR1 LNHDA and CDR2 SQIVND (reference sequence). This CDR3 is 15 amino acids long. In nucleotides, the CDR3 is TGTGCCAGTAGCCTTGACAGCTCTGGGGCCAACGTCCTGACTTTC. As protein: CASSLDSSGANVLTF.

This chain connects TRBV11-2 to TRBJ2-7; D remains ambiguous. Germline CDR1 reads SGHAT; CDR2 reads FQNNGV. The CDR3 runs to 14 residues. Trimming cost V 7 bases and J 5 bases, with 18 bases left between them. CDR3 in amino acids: CASTAEWQQNEQYF. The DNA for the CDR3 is TGTGCCAGCACCGCCGAGTGGCAGCAGAACGAGCAGTACTTC.

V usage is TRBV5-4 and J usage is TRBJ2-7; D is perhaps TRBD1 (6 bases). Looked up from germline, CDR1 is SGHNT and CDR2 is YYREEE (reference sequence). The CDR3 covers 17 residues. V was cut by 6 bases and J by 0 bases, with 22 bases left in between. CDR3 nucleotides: TGTGCCAGCACCCCCCATCACGAGACAGGAGTCTCCTACGAGCAGTACTTC. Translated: CASTPHHETGVSYEQYF.

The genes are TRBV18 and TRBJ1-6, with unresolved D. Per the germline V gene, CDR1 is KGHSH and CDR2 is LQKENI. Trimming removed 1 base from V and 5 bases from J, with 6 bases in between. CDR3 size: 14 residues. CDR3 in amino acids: CASSPLGNNSPLHF. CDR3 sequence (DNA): TGTGCCAGCTCACCACTGGGGAATAATTCACCCCTCCACTTT. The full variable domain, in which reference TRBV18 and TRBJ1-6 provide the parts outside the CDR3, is NAGVMQNPRHLVRRRGQEARLRCSPMKGHSHVYWYRQLPEEGLKFMVYLQKENIIDESGMPKERFSAEFPKEGPSILRIQQVVRGDSAAYFCASSPLGNNSPLHFGNGTRLTVT.

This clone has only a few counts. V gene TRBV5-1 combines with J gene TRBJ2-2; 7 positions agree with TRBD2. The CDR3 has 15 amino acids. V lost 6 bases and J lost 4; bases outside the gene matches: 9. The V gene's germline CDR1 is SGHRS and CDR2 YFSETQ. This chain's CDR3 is CASKGTAGLTGELFF. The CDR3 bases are TGCGCCAGCAAAGGTACAGCGGGGCTCACCGGGGAGCTGTTTTTT.

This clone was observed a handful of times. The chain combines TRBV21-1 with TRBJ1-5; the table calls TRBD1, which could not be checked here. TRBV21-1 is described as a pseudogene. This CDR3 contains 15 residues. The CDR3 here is CASSGVGHCFEPQHF. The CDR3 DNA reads TGTGCCAGCAGCGGCGTGGGCCATTGCTTTGAGCCCCAGCATTTT.

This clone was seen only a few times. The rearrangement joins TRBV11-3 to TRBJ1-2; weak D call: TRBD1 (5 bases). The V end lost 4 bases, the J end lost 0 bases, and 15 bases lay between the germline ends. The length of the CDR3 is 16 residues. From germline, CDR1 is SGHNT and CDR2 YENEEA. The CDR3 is CASSSTRGIANYGYTF. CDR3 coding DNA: TGTGCCAGCAGCTCCACTCGGGGGATTGCTAACTATGGCTACACCTTC.

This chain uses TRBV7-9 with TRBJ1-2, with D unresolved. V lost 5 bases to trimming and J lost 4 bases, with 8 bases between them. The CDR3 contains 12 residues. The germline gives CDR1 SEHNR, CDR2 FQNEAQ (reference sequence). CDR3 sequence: CASSRESYGYTF. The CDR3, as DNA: TGTGCCAGCAGCCGAGAGTCCTATGGCTACACCTTC.